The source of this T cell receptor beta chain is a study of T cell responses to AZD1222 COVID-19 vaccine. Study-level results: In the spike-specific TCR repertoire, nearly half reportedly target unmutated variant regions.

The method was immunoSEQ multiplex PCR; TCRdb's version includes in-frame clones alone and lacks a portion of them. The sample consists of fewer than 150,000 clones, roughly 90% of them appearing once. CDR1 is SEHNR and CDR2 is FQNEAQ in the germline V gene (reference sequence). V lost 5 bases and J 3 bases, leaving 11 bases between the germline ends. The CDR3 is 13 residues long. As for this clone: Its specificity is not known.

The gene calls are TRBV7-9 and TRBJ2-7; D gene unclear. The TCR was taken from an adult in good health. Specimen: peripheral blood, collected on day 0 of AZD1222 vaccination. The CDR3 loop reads CASSPRPYYEQYF. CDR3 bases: TGTGCCAGCAGCCCCCGACCGTACTACGAGCAGTACTTC.